The sequence of this TCR beta chain was determined in a study of graft-versus-host responses after intestinal transplantation. General observations from the study: The presence of high graft-versus-host to host-versus-graft clonal ratios in allografts characterized patients with graft-donor T cell macrochimerism.

The V segment lost 4 bases and the J segment 6 bases; nucleotides outside the gene matches: 6. This CDR3 is built from 15 residues. The V gene's germline CDR1 is LNHNV and CDR2 YYDKDF (reference sequence). In regard to this clone: Its antigen is not known.

Assay: immunoSEQ multiplex PCR; the TCRdb copy retains only in-frame clones and omits some. This repertoire shows tens of thousands of clones, 85% to 95% found once; its top ten account for approximately 0.4%. J is TRBJ2-1 and V is TRBV15, with 10 positions matching TRBD2. The specimen was unstimulated CD4+ T cells sorted from spleen or lymph node cells, collected before transplant. The TCR comes from a human donor who was the organ donor for an intestinal transplant. This CDR3 reads CATSNPAGGRNEQFF. The CDR3 DNA reads TGTGCCACCAGCAATCCAGCGGGGGGGCGCAATGAGCAGTTCTTC. The whole variable domain, remainder taken from reference TRBV15 and TRBJ2-1, is DAMVIQNPRYQVTQFGKPVTLSCSQTLNHNVMYWYQQKSSQAPKLLFHYYDKDFNNEADTPDNFQSRRPNTSFCFLDIRSPGLGDTAMYLCATSNPAGGRNEQFFGPGTRLTVL.